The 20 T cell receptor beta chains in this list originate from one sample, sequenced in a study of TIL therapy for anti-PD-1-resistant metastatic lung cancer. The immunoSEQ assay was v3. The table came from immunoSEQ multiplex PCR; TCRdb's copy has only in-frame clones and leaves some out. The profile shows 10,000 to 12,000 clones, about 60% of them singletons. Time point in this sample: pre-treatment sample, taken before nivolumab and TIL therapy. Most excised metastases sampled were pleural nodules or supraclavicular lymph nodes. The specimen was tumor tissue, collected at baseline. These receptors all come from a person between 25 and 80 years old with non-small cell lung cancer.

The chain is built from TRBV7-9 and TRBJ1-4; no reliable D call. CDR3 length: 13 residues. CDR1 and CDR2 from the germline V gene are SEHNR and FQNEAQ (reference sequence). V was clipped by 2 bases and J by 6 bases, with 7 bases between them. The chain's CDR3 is CASSLTWDEKLFF. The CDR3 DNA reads TGTGCCAGCAGCTTAACATGGGATGAAAAACTGTTTTTT.

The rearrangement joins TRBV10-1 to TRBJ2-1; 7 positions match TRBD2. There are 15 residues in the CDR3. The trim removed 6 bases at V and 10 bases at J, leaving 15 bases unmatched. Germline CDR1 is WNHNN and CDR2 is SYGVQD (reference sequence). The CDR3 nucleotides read TGCGCCAGCAGCGAGGGCAGCGGGGCGCCCAGGGAGCAGTTCTTC. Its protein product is CASSEGSGAPREQFF.

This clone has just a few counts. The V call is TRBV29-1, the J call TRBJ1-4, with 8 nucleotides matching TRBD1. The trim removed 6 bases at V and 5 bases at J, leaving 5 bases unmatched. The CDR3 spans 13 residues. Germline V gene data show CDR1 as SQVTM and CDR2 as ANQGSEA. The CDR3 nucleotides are TGCAGCGTGAAGGGACAGGACAATGAAAAACTGTTTTTT. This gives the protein CSVKGQDNEKLFF.

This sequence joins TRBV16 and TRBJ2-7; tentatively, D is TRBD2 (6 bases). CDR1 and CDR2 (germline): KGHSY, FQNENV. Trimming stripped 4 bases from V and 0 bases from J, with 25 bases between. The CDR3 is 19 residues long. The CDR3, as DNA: TGTGCCAGCAGCCGGGTAGCTCCTCTTTTACGGAGGGGCTCCTACGAGCAGTACTTC. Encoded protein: CASSRVAPLLRRGSYEQYF.

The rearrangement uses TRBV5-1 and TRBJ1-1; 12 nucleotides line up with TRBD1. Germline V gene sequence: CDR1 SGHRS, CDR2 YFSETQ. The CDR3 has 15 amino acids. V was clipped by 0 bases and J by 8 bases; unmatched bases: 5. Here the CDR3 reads CASSLAGQGAEEAFF. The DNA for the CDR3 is TGCGCCAGCAGCTTGGCGGGACAGGGGGCTGAGGAAGCTTTCTTT.

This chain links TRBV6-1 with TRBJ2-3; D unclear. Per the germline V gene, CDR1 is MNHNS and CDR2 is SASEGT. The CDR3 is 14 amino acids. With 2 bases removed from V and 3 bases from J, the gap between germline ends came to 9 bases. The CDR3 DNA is TGTGCCAGCAGTGAATATCCCTCGACAGATACGCAGTATTTT. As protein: CASSEYPSTDTQYF.

CDR3 sequence reads: CASSRISTNTEAFF. The CDR3 DNA follows: TGTGCCAGCAGTAGGATATCAACGAACACTGAAGCTTTCTTT. The V gene is TRBV6-5, the J gene TRBJ1-1; D remains ambiguous. The CDR3 has 14 amino acids. V lost 5 bases, J lost 1 base, and 11 bases lay in between. Germline V lookup: CDR1 MNHEY, CDR2 SVGAGI.

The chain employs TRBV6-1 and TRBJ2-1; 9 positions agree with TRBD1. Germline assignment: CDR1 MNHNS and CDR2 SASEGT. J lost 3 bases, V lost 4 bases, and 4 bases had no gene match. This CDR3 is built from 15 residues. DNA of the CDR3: TGTGCCAGCAGTGTGGAGACAGGGGGCTACAATGAGCAGTTCTTC. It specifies CASSVETGGYNEQFF.

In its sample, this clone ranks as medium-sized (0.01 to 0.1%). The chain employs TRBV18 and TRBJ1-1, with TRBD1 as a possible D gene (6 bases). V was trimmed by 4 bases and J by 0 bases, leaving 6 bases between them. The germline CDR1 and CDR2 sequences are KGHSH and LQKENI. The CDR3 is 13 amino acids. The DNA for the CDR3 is TGTGCCAGCTCACGGACAGTGAACACTGAAGCTTTCTTT. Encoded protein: CASSRTVNTEAFF.

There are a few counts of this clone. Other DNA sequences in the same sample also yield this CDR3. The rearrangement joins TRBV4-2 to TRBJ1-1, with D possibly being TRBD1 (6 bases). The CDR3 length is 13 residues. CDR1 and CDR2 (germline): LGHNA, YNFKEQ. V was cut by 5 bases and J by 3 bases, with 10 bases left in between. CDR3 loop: CASSAGVHTEAFF. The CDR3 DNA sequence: TGTGCCAGCAGCGCAGGGGTACACACTGAAGCTTTCTTT.

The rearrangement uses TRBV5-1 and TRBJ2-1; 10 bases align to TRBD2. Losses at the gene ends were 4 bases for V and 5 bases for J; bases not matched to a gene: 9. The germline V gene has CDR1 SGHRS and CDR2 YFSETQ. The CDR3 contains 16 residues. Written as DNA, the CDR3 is TGCGCCAGCAGCCGGCTAGCGGGGGCCAATCACAATGAGCAGTTCTTC. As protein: CASSRLAGANHNEQFF.

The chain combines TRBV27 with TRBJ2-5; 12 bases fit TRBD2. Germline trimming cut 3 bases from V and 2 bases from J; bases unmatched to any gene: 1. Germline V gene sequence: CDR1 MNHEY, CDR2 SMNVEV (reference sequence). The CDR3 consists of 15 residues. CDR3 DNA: TGTGCCAGCAGTTTGGGGACTAGCGGGCAAGAGACCCAGTACTTC. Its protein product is CASSLGTSGQETQYF.

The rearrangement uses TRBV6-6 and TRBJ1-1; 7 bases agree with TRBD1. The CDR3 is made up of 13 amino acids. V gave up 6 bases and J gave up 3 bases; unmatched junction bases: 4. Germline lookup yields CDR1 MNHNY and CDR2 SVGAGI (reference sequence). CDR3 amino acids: CASRRDSDTEAFF. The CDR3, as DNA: TGTGCCAGCAGAAGGGACAGCGACACTGAAGCTTTCTTT.

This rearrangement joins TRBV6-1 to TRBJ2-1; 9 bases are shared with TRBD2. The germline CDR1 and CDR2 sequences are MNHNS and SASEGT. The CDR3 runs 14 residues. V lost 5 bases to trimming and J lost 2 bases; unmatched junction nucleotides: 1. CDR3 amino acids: CASSLAGPYNEQFF. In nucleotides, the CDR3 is TGTGCCAGCAGTCTAGCGGGGCCCTACAATGAGCAGTTCTTC.

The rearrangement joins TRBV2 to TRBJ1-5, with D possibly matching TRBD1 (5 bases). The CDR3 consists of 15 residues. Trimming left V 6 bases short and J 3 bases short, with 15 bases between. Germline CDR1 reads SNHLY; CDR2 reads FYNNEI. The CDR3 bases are TGTGCCAGCAGCGATGACAGTGGCCACAATCAGCCCCAGCATTTT. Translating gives CASSDDSGHNQPQHF.

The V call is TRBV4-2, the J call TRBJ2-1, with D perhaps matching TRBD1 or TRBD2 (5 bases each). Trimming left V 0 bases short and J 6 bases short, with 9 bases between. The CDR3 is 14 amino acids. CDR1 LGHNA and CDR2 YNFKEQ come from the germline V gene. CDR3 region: CASSQEGETNEQFF. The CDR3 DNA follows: TGTGCCAGCAGCCAAGAAGGGGAGACCAATGAGCAGTTCTTC.

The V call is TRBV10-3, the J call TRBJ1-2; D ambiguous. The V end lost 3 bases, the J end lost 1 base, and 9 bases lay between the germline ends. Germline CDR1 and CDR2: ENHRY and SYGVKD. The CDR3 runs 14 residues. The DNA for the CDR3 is TGTGCCATCAGTGACAGTGAAGATAACTATGGCTACACCTTC. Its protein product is CAISDSEDNYGYTF.

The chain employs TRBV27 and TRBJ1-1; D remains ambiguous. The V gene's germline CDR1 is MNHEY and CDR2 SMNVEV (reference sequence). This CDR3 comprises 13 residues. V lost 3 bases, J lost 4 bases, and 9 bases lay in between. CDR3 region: CASSLAASTEAFF. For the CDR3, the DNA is TGTGCCAGCAGTTTGGCGGCTAGCACTGAAGCTTTCTTT.

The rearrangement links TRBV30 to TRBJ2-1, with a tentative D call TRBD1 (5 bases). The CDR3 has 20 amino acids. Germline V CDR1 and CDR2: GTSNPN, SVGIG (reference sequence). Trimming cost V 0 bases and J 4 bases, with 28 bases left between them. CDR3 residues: CAWSVSPRDRPISPYNEQFF. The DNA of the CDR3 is TGTGCCTGGAGTGTATCCCCCCGTGACAGACCCATCTCGCCTTACAATGAGCAGTTCTTC.

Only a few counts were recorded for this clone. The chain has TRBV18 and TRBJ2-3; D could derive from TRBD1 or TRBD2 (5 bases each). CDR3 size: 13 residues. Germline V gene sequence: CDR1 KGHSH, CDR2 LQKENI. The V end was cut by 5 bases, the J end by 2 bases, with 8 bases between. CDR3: CASSEGHTDTQYF. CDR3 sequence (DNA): TGTGCCAGCTCAGAGGGGCACACAGATACGCAGTATTTT.